This passage covers 19 T cell receptor beta chains from one sample sequenced in a study of blood T cell repertoires in COVID-19. Repertoires were generated with immunoSEQ multiplex PCR, while TCRdb's copy carries only in-frame clones and drops some. The table shows 190,000 or so clones, with more than 70% occurring only once. Sequenced material: PBMCs or T cells enriched from blood (not recorded which). These TCRs come from a woman aged 25 to 39 who had recovered from COVID-19.

The rearrangement joins TRBV3-1 (or the pseudogene TRBV3-2) to TRBJ2-5; the match to TRBD2 covers 9 bases. This CDR3 has 14 amino acids. V gave up 4 bases and J gave up 3 bases; unmatched junction bases: 3. Germline V CDR1 and CDR2: LGHDT, YNNKEL (reference sequence). The CDR3 DNA is TGTGCCAGCAGCCTAAGACTAGCGGAAGAGACCCAGTACTTC. Its translation is CASSLRLAEETQYF.

This clone has only a few counts. The chain combines TRBV7-8 with TRBJ1-4, with no clear D. Trimming took off 1 base at V and 8 bases at J, with 14 bases between the two ends. The CDR3 sequence is 15 residues long. CDR1 is SGHVS and CDR2 is FQNEAQ in the germline V gene. The CDR3 protein is CASSLVLGSGEKLFF. The DNA of the CDR3 is TGTGCCAGCAGCTTAGTATTAGGTTCCGGGGAAAAACTGTTTTTT.

The chain carries TRBV7-8 and TRBJ2-3; 8 bases match TRBD2. J lost 2 bases, V lost 2 bases, and 6 bases had no gene match. Germline CDR1 reads SGHVS; CDR2 reads FQNEAQ. CDR3 length: 16 amino acids. In DNA, the CDR3 is TGTGCCAGCAGCTTAAGGCTAGCGGGCAACACAGATACGCAGTATTTT. Translation: CASSLRLAGNTDTQYF.

This chain uses TRBV24-1 with TRBJ2-5, with D tentatively TRBD2 (5 bases). The CDR3 loop spans 17 amino acids. Germline CDR1 is KGHDR and CDR2 is SFDVKD. V was cut by 2 bases and J by 7 bases, with 22 bases left in between. The CDR3 loop is CATSDYGSRHAEGTQYF. The DNA of the CDR3 is TGTGCCACCAGTGATTACGGCAGCCGACATGCCGAGGGGACCCAGTACTTC.

This clone is a singleton in its sample. The chain joins TRBV9 to TRBJ1-3; D is uncertain. The CDR3 is 13 residues long. Germline V CDR1 and CDR2: SGDLS, YYNGEE. V was shortened by 3 bases and J by 3 bases, with 7 bases between the two germline ends. The CDR3 DNA reads TGTGCCAGCAGCGCGAGGGATGGAAACACCATATATTTT. Its protein product is CASSARDGNTIYF.

The chain recombines TRBV10-3 with TRBJ2-1; possible D gene TRBD1, 6 bases. Germline V gives CDR1 ENHRY, CDR2 SYGVKD. This CDR3 is 15 amino acids long. V lost 3 bases to trimming and J lost 6 bases, with 15 bases between them. The CDR3 DNA sequence: TGTGCCATCAGTGACCCTAGGGGCAGGGGCAATGAGCAGTTCTTC. It yields the protein CAISDPRGRGNEQFF.

This clone was detected only a few times. This sequence joins TRBV5-5 and TRBJ2-1; 9 bases fit TRBD1. CDR3 length: 14 amino acids. Germline V lookup: CDR1 SGHKS, CDR2 YYEKEE (reference sequence). The trim removed 4 bases at V and 15 bases at J, leaving 14 bases unmatched. CDR3: CASSPANRDRDLFF. The CDR3 DNA reads as TGTGCCAGCAGCCCCGCAAACCGGGACAGGGATTTGTTCTTC.

This chain uses TRBV28 with TRBJ2-5; 10 bases fit TRBD1. Per germline, CDR1 MDHEN and CDR2 SYDVKM. The CDR3 covers 17 residues. Germline trimming cut 5 bases from V and 2 bases from J; bases unmatched to any gene: 11. CDR3 nucleotides: TGTGCCAGCAGTCGACCGGGACAGGGGACCATACAAGAGACCCAGTACTTC. Translating it yields CASSRPGQGTIQETQYF. Variable domain in full (rest from reference TRBV28 and TRBJ2-5): DVKVTQSSRYLVKRTGEKVFLECVQDMDHENMFWYRQDPGLGLRLIYFSYDVKMKEKGDIPEGYSVSREKKERFSLILESASTNQTSMYLCASSRPGQGTIQETQYFGPGTRLLVL.

This clone was counted a few times. The chain couples TRBV19 to TRBJ2-2; D remains unclear. Looked up from germline, CDR1 is LNHDA and CDR2 is SQIVND (reference sequence). V dropped 0 bases and J dropped 1 base, with 6 bases sitting between them. The CDR3 consists of 15 residues. The DNA of the CDR3 is TGTGCCAGTAGTATAGATCTATGGAACACCGGGGAGCTGTTTTTT. The encoded protein is CASSIDLWNTGELFF. Using reference TRBV19 and TRBJ2-2 for the parts outside the CDR3, the full variable domain is DGGITQSPKYLFRKEGQNVTLSCEQNLNHDAMYWYRQDPGQGLRLIYYSQIVNDFQKGDIAEGYSVSREKKESFPLTVTSAQKNPTAFYLCASSIDLWNTGELFFGEGSRLTVL.

The chain has TRBV7-9 and TRBJ2-5; 13 bases are a match to TRBD2. Trimming removed 2 bases from V and 3 bases from J; junction bases left unmatched: 3. The germline gives CDR1 SEHNR, CDR2 FQNEAQ (reference sequence). The CDR3 is 16 residues long. CDR3 loop: CASSLLGTSGKETQYF. The CDR3 DNA is TGTGCCAGCAGCTTATTAGGGACTAGCGGGAAAGAGACCCAGTACTTC.

This rearrangement joins TRBV27 to TRBJ2-1, with 8 bases aligning to TRBD2. Germline V gives CDR1 MNHEY, CDR2 SMNVEV (reference sequence). The CDR3 contains 15 residues. V lost 1 base and J lost 3; bases outside the gene matches: 2. Written as DNA, the CDR3 is TGTGCCAGCAGTTTATGGAGCGGGGGCTACAATGAGCAGTTCTTC. This encodes CASSLWSGGYNEQFF.

For this clone: The sample has other DNA sequences that encode this CDR3 too. The chain employs TRBV15 and TRBJ1-2; D not certain. This CDR3 region has 12 residues. V was shortened by 0 bases and J by 8 bases, with 7 bases between the two germline ends. CDR1 and CDR2 (germline): LNHNV, YYDKDF (reference sequence). The CDR3 region is CATSREALGYTF. The CDR3 coding sequence is TGTGCCACCAGCAGAGAGGCCCTCGGCTACACCTTC. Combining the CDR3 with reference TRBV15 and TRBJ1-2 gives the whole variable domain DAMVIQNPRYQVTQFGKPVTLSCSQTLNHNVMYWYQQKSSQAPKLLFHYYDKDFNNEADTPDNFQSRRPNTSFCFLDIRSPGLGDTAMYLCATSREALGYTFGSGTRLTVV.

The V gene is TRBV4-1, the J gene TRBJ1-2, with D hard to call. This CDR3 is built from 15 residues. Trimming took 0 bases from V and 4 from J, leaving 12 bases between them. Germline V lookup: CDR1 MGHRA, CDR2 YSYEKL. CDR3: CASSQDSRQAYGYTF. The CDR3 coding sequence is TGCGCCAGCAGCCAAGATTCCAGACAAGCCTATGGCTACACCTTC.

The sample holds a few counts of this clone. J is TRBJ1-1 and V is TRBV10-2, with a possible D match to TRBD1 (6 bases). This CDR3 spans 14 amino acids. Germline V lookup: CDR1 WSHSY, CDR2 SAAADI. The ends were cut back, 6 bases at V and 1 base at J, with 12 bases in the middle. Here the CDR3 DNA reads TGCGCCAGCAGAGAAACAGGGCGGAACACTGAAGCTTTCTTT. Translation: CASRETGRNTEAFF.

This chain links TRBV10-3 with TRBJ2-2; TRBD1 agrees at 11 bases. In germline, CDR1 is ENHRY, CDR2 SYGVKD. Trimming removed 10 bases from V and 4 bases from J; junction bases left unmatched: 14. The CDR3 is made up of 17 amino acids. The chain's CDR3 is CATQGTGGVRGTGELFF. The DNA of the CDR3 is TGTGCCACCCAAGGGACAGGGGGAGTCAGGGGCACCGGGGAGCTGTTTTTT.

This rearrangement joins TRBV6-6 to TRBJ1-5; 9 nucleotides match TRBD1. The ends lost 5 bases at V and 0 bases at J; junction bases unmatched: 8. Germline V CDR1 and CDR2: MNHNY, SVGAGI (reference sequence). The CDR3 has 17 residues. As DNA, the CDR3 is TGTGCCAGCAGTCCCGGGACAGGGATTTATAGCAATCAGCCCCAGCATTTT. This codes for CASSPGTGIYSNQPQHF.

This chain connects TRBV29-1 to TRBJ1-1; D might be TRBD1 (5 bases). The CDR3 is 12 residues long. V was clipped by 4 bases and J by 5 bases, with 11 bases between them. CDR1 is SQVTM, CDR2 ANQGSEA, per germline. Here the CDR3 reads CSVVAGRTEAFF. For the CDR3, the DNA is TGCAGCGTTGTTGCAGGGCGTACTGAAGCTTTCTTT.

The chain links TRBV19 to TRBJ2-7, with unresolved D. This CDR3 region has 14 residues. Germline V CDR1 and CDR2: LNHDA, SQIVND (reference sequence). The V gene lost 3 bases and the J gene lost 2 bases, with 11 bases spanning the gap. The CDR3 protein is CASSMRLRAYEQYF. Here the CDR3 DNA reads TGTGCCAGTAGTATGCGTCTGCGTGCCTACGAGCAGTACTTC.

This chain joins TRBV27 and TRBJ1-6; a weak D match, TRBD1 (6 bases). The CDR3 runs 16 residues. Trimming removed 3 bases from V and 3 bases from J, with 12 bases in between. Looked up from germline, CDR1 is MNHEY and CDR2 is SMNVEV (reference sequence). The CDR3 sequence is CASSFLGAHYNSPLHF. The CDR3 DNA sequence: TGTGCCAGCAGTTTCCTGGGGGCCCACTATAATTCACCCCTCCACTTT.